What follows are 3 T cell receptor beta chains derived from one specimen sequenced in a study of vaccination effects on CD4 cells after COVID-19. The protocol was immunoSEQ multiplex PCR, while the TCRdb copy is restricted to in-frame clones and leaves out a portion. The table shows roughly 63,000 clones, with about 78% occurring only once. Their cognate antigens are unknown. Expansion with viral peptide pools was applied to antigen-specific CD4+ T cells by the ViraFEST assay prior to sequencing. Isolating CD4+ T cells followed about 11 days of culture. Every participant took two doses of the BNT162b2 or mRNA-1273 vaccine. Sequenced material: CD4+ T cells from PBMCs cultured with HCoV-OC43 spike peptides, taken after COVID-19 vaccination. The subset denotes: HCoV-OC43 spike overlapping peptide pool stimulation. These receptors were collected from a human donor who received a COVID-19 vaccine.

The J gene is TRBJ2-1, the V gene TRBV4-1; unclear D gene. Germline values: CDR1 MGHRA, CDR2 YSYEKL. CDR3 length equals 11 residues. The V end was cut by 4 bases, the J end by 10 bases, with 8 bases between. This chain's CDR3 is CASSLRGEQFF. The CDR3 DNA follows: TGCGCCAGCAGCCTTCGAGGCGAGCAGTTCTTC.

V and J are TRBV18 and TRBJ2-7, with 9 bases that match TRBD1. V trimming: 4 bases; J trimming: 1 base; junction bases outside the gene matches: 2. Germline V CDR1 and CDR2: KGHSH, LQKENI. The CDR3 has 14 amino acids. CDR3 region: CASSRDRASYEQYV. The CDR3 nucleotides are TGTGCCAGCTCACGGGACAGGGCATCCTACGAGCAGTACGTC.

The chain is built from TRBV18 and TRBJ2-7, with D perhaps TRBD1 (6 bases). The V gene's germline CDR1 is KGHSH and CDR2 LQKENI. Trimming removed 6 bases at V and 10 bases at J, with 16 bases between. The CDR3 runs to 12 residues. The CDR3 DNA reads as TGTGCCAGCTCTCCGGACAGAGGTATTCAGTACGTC. Amino acid sequence: CASSPDRGIQYV.